The 8 T cell receptor beta chains below were found in one sample sequenced in a study of blood T cells in healthy people across ages. Next came a second PCR, run for about 7 to 12 cycles, which used a sample-barcoded 5' primer along with a J-beta primer mix. TCRdb re-called the 5' RACE reads through MiXCR, storing one row per CDR3 protein. This repertoire shows 950,000 to 1,200,000 distinct CDR3 sequences, around two fifths found once; its top ten account for roughly 14%. The sample consisted of blood. These receptors were collected from a man aged 18 to 29 in good health.

This rearrangement joins TRBV12-3 or TRBV12-4 to TRBJ1-6; D is unclear. The CDR3 runs to 16 residues. The germline V and J ends were trimmed by 3 bases and 6 bases, with 15 bases remaining between them. The CDR3 protein is CASSLDGVFLNSPLHF. The CDR3 DNA reads as TGTGCCAGCAGTTTGGACGGAGTTTTTCTTAATTCACCCCTCCACTTT.

This clonotype was seen a handful of times. This CDR3 reads CASSQVAGFQPQHF. CDR3 nucleotides: TGCGCCAGCAGCCAAGTCGCAGGGTTTCAGCCCCAGCATTTT. The chain has TRBV4-1 and TRBJ1-5; possibly TRBD1 for D (5 bases). The CDR3 is 14 residues long. Germline-derived CDR1 and CDR2 are MGHRA and YSYEKL. Trimming left V 1 base short and J 6 bases short, with 10 bases between.

This clonotype was counted ten times or more. The chain couples TRBV27 to TRBJ2-5; D is uncertain. The V end lost 8 bases, the J end lost 1 base, and 11 bases lay between the germline ends. Germline V lookup: CDR1 MNHEY, CDR2 SMNVEV (reference sequence). This CDR3 is 13 amino acids long. CDR3: CASGRRVQETQYF. In nucleotides, the CDR3 is TGTGCCAGCGGTAGAAGGGTCCAAGAGACCCAGTACTTC.

This chain joins TRBV4-3 and TRBJ2-1; the match to TRBD2 covers 13 bases. The CDR3 totals 19 residues. The J segment lost 3 bases and the V segment lost 0 bases, leaving 8 bases of the junction unmatched. Germline assignment: CDR1 LGHNA and CDR2 YSLEER. CDR3 sequence: CASSQDITSGGAVYNEQFF. The CDR3 DNA sequence: TGCGCCAGCAGCCAAGATATCACTAGCGGGGGGGCTGTCTACAATGAGCAGTTCTTC.

This clonotype was detected a few times. The V and J genes are TRBV12-3 or TRBV12-4 and TRBJ1-1, with unresolved D. V lost 6 bases and J 7 bases, leaving 18 bases between the germline ends. The CDR3 runs to 14 residues. The CDR3 region is CASRPVMRTFEAFF. CDR3 nucleotides: TGTGCCAGCAGACCTGTGATGAGGACCTTTGAAGCTTTCTTT.

The chain recombines TRBV10-3 with TRBJ1-3, with TRBD1 as a possible D gene (5 bases). Trimming cost V 6 bases and J 0 bases, with 12 bases left between them. Germline V CDR1 and CDR2: ENHRY, SYGVKD. The CDR3 consists of 15 residues. CDR3: CAIRDISDSGNTIYF. The CDR3 DNA reads TGTGCCATCAGGGACATTTCAGACTCTGGAAACACCATATATTTT.

Worth noting for this clonotype: With a much larger clone just one base away, this may be a read error. This chain connects TRBV29-1 to TRBJ1-2; D is unresolved. Looked up from germline, CDR1 is SQVTM and CDR2 is ANQGSEA. The CDR3 sequence is 11 residues long. CDR3 nucleotide sequence: TGCAGCGCTGAAGAAGGGTTAGGCTACACCTTC. This translates into CSAEEGLGYTF. Together with reference TRBV29-1 and TRBJ1-2, the CDR3 gives the full variable domain: SAVISQKPSRDICQRGTSLTIQCQVDSQVTMMFWYRQQPGQSLTLIATANQGSEATYESGFVIDKFPISRPNLTFSTLTVSNMSPEDSSIYLCSAEEGLGYTFGSGTRLTVV.

This clonotype was recorded at least ten times. V and J are TRBV9 and TRBJ2-7; the D gene is possibly TRBD1 (5 bases). Germline CDR1 reads SGDLS; CDR2 reads YYNGEE. The V gene lost 0 bases and the J gene lost 6 bases, with 16 bases spanning the gap. This CDR3 comprises 15 residues. The CDR3, as DNA: TGTGCCAGCAGCGTAGATGGGGCAGGGTCTGGCGAGCAGTACTTC. It is translated as CASSVDGAGSGEQYF.